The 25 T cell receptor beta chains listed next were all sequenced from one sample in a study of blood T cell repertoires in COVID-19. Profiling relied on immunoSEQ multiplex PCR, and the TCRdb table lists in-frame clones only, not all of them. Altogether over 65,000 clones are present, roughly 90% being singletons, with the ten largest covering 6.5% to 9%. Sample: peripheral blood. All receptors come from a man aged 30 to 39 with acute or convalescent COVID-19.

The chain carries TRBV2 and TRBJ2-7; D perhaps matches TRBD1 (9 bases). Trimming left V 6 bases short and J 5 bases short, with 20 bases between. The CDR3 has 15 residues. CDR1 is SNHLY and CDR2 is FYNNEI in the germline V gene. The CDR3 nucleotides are TGTGCCAGCAGCGGGGGGGGGACAGGGCGGAACGAGCAGTACTTC. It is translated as CASSGGGTGRNEQYF. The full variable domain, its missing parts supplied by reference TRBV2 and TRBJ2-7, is EPEVTQTPSHQVTQMGQEVILRCVPISNHLYFYWYRQILGQKVEFLVSFYNNEISEKSEIFDDQFSVERPDGSNFTLKIRSTKLEDSAMYFCASSGGGTGRNEQYFGPGTRLTVT.

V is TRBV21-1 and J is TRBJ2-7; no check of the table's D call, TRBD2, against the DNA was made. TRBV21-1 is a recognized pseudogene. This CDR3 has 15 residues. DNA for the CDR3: TGTGCCAGCATATGCGGGAGGGCCTCGCCCCACGAGCAGTACTTC. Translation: CASICGRASPHEQYF.

The CDR3 loop reads CASSPRQGSAKNIQYF. The CDR3 bases are TGTGCCAGCAGTCCCCGACAGGGTTCGGCCAAAAACATTCAGTACTTC. The genes are TRBV28 and TRBJ2-4; 7 bases align to TRBD1. The trim removed 5 bases at V and 1 base at J, leaving 8 bases unmatched. Germline CDR1 reads MDHEN; CDR2 reads SYDVKM. This CDR3 is 16 amino acids long.

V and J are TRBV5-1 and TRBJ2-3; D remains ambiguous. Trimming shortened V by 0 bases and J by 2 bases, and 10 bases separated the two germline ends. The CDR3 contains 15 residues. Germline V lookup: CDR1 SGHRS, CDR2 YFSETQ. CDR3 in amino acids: CASSLGASPTDTQYF. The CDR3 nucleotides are TGCGCCAGCAGCTTGGGAGCGTCTCCCACAGATACGCAGTATTTT.

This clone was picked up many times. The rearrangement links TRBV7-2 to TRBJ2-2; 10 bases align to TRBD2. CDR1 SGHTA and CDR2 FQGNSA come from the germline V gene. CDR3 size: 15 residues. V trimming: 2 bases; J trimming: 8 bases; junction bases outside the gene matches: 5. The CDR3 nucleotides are TGTGCCAGCAGCTTAAGTAGCGGGAGGTCAGGGGAGCTGTTTTTT. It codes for CASSLSSGRSGELFF. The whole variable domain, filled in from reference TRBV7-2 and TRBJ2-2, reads GAGVSQSPSNKVTEKGKDVELRCDPISGHTALYWYRQSLGQGLEFLIYFQGNSAPDKSGLPSDRFSAERTGGSVSTLTIQRTQQEDSAVYLCASSLSSGRSGELFFGEGSRLTVL.

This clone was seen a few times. CDR3 nucleotide sequence: TGCAGCGTTGAAGATCTACTAGCGGGAGGCAATGAGCAGTTCTTC. Its protein product is CSVEDLLAGGNEQFF. V is TRBV29-1 and J is TRBJ2-1, with 12 positions matching TRBD2. Germline CDR1 reads SQVTM; CDR2 reads ANQGSEA. V lost 0 bases and J lost 6; bases outside the gene matches: 3. This CDR3 is built from 15 residues.

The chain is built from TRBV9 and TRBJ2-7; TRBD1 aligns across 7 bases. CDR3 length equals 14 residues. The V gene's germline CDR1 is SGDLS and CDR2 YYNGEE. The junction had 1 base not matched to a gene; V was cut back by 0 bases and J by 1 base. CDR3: CASSVGDRSYEQYF. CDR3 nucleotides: TGTGCCAGCAGCGTAGGGGACAGATCCTACGAGCAGTACTTC.

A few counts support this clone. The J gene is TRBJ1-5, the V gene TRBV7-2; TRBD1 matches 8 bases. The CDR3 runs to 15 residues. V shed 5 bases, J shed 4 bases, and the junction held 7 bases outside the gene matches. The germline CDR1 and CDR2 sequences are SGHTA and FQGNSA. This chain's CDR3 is CASSTDRGGNQPQHF. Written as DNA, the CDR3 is TGTGCCAGCAGCACCGACAGGGGAGGAAATCAGCCCCAGCATTTT.

The CDR3 coding sequence is TGCGCCAGCAGCCCTAGGGGGCTGGGGGAGCAGTACTTC. This encodes CASSPRGLGEQYF. This chain uses TRBV4-1 with TRBJ2-7, with 7 bases lining up with TRBD1. The CDR3 runs to 13 residues. V lost 4 bases and J lost 7; bases outside the gene matches: 7. Germline CDR1 and CDR2: MGHRA and YSYEKL.

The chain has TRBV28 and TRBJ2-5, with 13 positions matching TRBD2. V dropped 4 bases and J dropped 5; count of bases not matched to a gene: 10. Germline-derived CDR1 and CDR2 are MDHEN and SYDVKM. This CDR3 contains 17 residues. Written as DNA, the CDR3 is TGTGCCAGCAGTTCTGGACTAGCGGGAGTTGGAGTGGAGACCCAGTACTTC. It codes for CASSSGLAGVGVETQYF.

The chain's CDR3 is CASSSVYGLDTQYF. For the CDR3, the DNA is TGTGCCAGCAGCAGTGTCTACGGGTTAGATACGCAGTATTTT. The chain carries TRBV11-2 and TRBJ2-3; D not resolved. V was pared by 5 bases and J by 5 bases, with 14 bases between. CDR3 length: 14 amino acids. Germline V lookup: CDR1 SGHAT, CDR2 FQNNGV.

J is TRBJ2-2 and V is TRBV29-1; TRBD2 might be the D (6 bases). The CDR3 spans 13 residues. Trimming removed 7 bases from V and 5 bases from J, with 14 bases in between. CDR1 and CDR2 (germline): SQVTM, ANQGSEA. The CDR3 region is CSAPGVGTGELFF. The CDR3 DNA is TGCAGCGCCCCGGGGGTAGGGACCGGGGAGCTGTTTTTT.

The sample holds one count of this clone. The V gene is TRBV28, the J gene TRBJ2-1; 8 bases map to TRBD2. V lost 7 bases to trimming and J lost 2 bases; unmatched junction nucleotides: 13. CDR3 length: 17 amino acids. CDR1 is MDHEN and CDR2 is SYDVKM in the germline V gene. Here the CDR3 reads CASNTPGLGTTYNEQFF. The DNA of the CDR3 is TGTGCCAGCAACACGCCGGGACTAGGGACCACCTACAATGAGCAGTTCTTC.

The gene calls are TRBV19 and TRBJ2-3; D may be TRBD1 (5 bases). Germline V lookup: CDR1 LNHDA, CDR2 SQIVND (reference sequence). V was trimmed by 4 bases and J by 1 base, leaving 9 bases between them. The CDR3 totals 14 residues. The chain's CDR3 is CASSTQGGTDTQYF. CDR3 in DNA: TGTGCCAGTAGTACTCAGGGTGGCACAGATACGCAGTATTTT.

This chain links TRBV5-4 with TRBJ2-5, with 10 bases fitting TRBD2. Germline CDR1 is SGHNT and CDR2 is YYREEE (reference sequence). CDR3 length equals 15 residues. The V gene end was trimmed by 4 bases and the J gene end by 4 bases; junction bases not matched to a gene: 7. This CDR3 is CASSMTSGLGETQYF. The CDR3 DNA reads TGTGCCAGCAGCATGACTAGCGGGTTAGGAGAGACCCAGTACTTC. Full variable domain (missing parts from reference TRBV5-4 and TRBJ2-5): ETGVTQSPTHLIKTRGQQVTLRCSSQSGHNTVSWYQQALGQGPQFIFQYYREEENGRGNFPPRFSGLQFPNYSSELNVNALELDDSALYLCASSMTSGLGETQYFGPGTRLLVL.

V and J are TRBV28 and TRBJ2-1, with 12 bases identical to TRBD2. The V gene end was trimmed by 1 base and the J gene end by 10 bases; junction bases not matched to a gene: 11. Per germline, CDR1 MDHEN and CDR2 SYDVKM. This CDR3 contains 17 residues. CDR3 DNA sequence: TGTGCCAGCAGTTTATTGGTGCCTAGCGGGAGGGCCTACGAGCAGTTCTTC. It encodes CASSLLVPSGRAYEQFF. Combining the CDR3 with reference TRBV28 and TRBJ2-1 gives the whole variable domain DVKVTQSSRYLVKRTGEKVFLECVQDMDHENMFWYRQDPGLGLRLIYFSYDVKMKEKGDIPEGYSVSREKKERFSLILESASTNQTSMYLCASSLLVPSGRAYEQFFGPGTRLTVL.

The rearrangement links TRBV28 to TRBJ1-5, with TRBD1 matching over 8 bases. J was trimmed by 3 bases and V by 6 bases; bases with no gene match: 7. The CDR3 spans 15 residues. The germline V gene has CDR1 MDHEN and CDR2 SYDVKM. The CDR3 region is CASRHGTGLNQPQHF. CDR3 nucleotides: TGTGCCAGCAGACATGGGACAGGCCTCAATCAGCCCCAGCATTTT.

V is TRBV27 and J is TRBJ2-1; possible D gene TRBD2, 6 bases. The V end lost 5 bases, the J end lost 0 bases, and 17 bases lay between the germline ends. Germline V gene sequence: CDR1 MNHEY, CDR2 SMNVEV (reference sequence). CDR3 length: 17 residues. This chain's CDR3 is CASSLIGTPGSYNEQFF. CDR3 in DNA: TGTGCCAGCAGTCTTATCGGGACTCCCGGCTCCTACAATGAGCAGTTCTTC.

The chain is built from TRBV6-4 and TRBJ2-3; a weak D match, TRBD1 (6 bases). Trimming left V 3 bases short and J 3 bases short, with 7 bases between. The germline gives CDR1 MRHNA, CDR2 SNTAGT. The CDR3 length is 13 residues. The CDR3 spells CASSEQGTDTQYF. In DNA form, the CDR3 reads TGTGCCAGCAGTGAACAGGGAACAGATACGCAGTATTTT.

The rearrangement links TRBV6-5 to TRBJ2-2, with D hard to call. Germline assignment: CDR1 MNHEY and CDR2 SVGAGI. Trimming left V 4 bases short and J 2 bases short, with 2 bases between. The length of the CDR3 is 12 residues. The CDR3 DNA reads TGTGCCAGCAGTTCTAACACCGGGGAGCTGTTTTTT. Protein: CASSSNTGELFF.

In DNA form, the CDR3 reads TGTGCCAGCAGCCAAGACTACCGTGAGCAGTTCTTC. Translated, it gives CASSQDYREQFF. V is TRBV4-2 and J is TRBJ2-1; D gene unclear. V was cut by 0 bases and J by 9 bases, with 6 bases left in between. CDR1 is LGHNA and CDR2 is YNFKEQ in the germline V gene. The CDR3 has 12 amino acids.

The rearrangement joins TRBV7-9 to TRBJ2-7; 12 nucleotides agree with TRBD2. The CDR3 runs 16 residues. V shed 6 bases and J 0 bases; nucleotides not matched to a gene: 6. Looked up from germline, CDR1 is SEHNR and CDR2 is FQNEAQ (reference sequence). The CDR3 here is CASSPGTSGPSYEQYF. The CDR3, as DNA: TGTGCCAGCAGTCCCGGGACTAGCGGGCCCTCCTACGAGCAGTACTTC.

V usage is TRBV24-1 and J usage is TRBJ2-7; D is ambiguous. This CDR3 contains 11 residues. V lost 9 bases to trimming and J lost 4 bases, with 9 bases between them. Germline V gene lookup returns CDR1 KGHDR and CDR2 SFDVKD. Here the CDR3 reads CATGQRYEQYF. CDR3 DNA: TGTGCCACCGGGCAAAGATACGAGCAGTACTTC.

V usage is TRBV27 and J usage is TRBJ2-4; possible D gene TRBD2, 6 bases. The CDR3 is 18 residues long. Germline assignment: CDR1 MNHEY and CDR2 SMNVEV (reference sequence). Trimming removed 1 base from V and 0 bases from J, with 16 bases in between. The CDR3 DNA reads TGTGCCAGCAGTTTATATATGCGCGCGGGACTAGCCAAAAACATTCAGTACTTC. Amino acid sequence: CASSLYMRAGLAKNIQYF.

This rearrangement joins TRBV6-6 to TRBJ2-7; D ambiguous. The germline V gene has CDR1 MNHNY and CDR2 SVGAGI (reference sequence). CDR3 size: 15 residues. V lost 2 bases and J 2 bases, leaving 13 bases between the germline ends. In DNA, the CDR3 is TGTGCCAGCAGTTACGAGGCAGCCCCTACCTACGAGCAGTACTTC. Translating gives CASSYEAAPTYEQYF.